What follows are 9 T cell receptor beta chains derived from one specimen sequenced in a study of blood T cell repertoires in COVID-19. Only in-frame clones appear in the TCRdb table, and some are missing; sequencing was by immunoSEQ multiplex PCR. The sample has under 400,000 clones, about nine tenths seen once. The sequencing input was peripheral blood. The receptors stem from a woman aged 25 to 39 with COVID-19, enrolled during active disease.

The CDR3 DNA reads TGTGCCAGTAGTATAGCGGGTAATGAGCAGTTCTTC. It is translated as CASSIAGNEQFF. The V and J genes are TRBV19 and TRBJ2-1, with D hard to call. V was pared by 1 base and J by 7 bases, with 5 bases between. There are 12 residues in the CDR3. Germline CDR1 LNHDA, CDR2 SQIVND (reference sequence).

The rearrangement links TRBV3-1 (or the pseudogene TRBV3-2) to TRBJ2-5; D may be TRBD2 (5 bases). This CDR3 is built from 16 residues. Looked up from germline, CDR1 is LGHDT and CDR2 is YNNKEL (reference sequence). Deletions cut 1 base from V and 5 bases from J, with 17 bases between. The DNA of the CDR3 is TGTGCCAGCAGCCAAGCTTTCCCTAGCACGTACGAGACCCAGTACTTC. Translating it yields CASSQAFPSTYETQYF.

V usage is TRBV9 and J usage is TRBJ2-1; 8 bases agree with TRBD2. This CDR3 contains 16 residues. Looked up from germline, CDR1 is SGDLS and CDR2 is YYNGEE. J was trimmed by 0 bases and V by 0 bases; bases with no gene match: 2. CDR3: CASSVVAGTSYNEQFF. CDR3 DNA sequence: TGTGCCAGCAGCGTAGTAGCGGGAACCTCCTACAATGAGCAGTTCTTC.

V and J are TRBV6-5 and TRBJ2-2; D is unresolved. Germline V lookup: CDR1 MNHEY, CDR2 SVGAGI. V lost 8 bases, J lost 0 bases, and 7 bases lay in between. The CDR3 has 13 amino acids. CDR3 bases: TGTGCCAGCGTGGCCCCGAACACCGGGGAGCTGTTTTTT. Amino acid sequence: CASVAPNTGELFF.

The chain uses TRBV10-2 and TRBJ1-1; 8 bases fit TRBD1. V was clipped by 7 bases and J by 6 bases; unmatched bases: 10. This CDR3 contains 14 residues. Germline CDR1 reads WSHSY; CDR2 reads SAAADI. CDR3 amino acids: CASNLQGEVAEAFF. The CDR3 DNA reads as TGCGCCAGCAACCTACAGGGGGAGGTGGCTGAAGCTTTCTTT.

This clone was detected ten times or more. The J gene is TRBJ1-2, the V gene TRBV7-8; D unresolved. The germline V gene has CDR1 SGHVS and CDR2 FQNEAQ. The CDR3 loop spans 15 amino acids. Trimming left V 1 base short and J 4 bases short, with 13 bases between. CDR3 region: CASSLEAPGVYGYTF. The CDR3 bases are TGTGCCAGCAGCTTAGAGGCACCCGGGGTCTATGGCTACACCTTC.

The CDR3 spells CASHTQGTSNTGELFF. The CDR3 coding sequence is TGTGCCAGCCATACCCAGGGAACATCGAACACCGGGGAGCTGTTTTTT. The rearrangement uses TRBV5-5 and TRBJ2-2; tentative D call: TRBD1 (5 bases). From germline, CDR1 is SGHKS and CDR2 YYEKEE (reference sequence). V dropped 7 bases and J dropped 0 bases, with 16 bases sitting between them. The CDR3 extends over 16 amino acids.

This clone was picked up one time. Relative to the germline gene, one junction end is altered; a read error may explain this. The chain recombines TRBV12-3 or TRBV12-4 with TRBJ2-7, with a tentative D call TRBD2 (5 bases). The CDR3 spans 11 residues. CDR3 residues: CASGFGVEQYF. The CDR3, as DNA: TGTGCCAGCGGTTTCGGGGTGGAGCAGTACTTC.

The V and J genes are TRBV20-1 and TRBJ2-7; 9 bases fit TRBD2. Trimming took 7 bases from V and 6 from J; bases not matched to a gene: 4. This CDR3 has 11 amino acids. Germline CDR1 reads DFQATT; CDR2 reads SNEGSKA (reference sequence). The DNA for the CDR3 is TGCAGTGGCGCGGGAGGGGGCGAGCAGTACTTC. Amino acids: CSGAGGGEQYF.